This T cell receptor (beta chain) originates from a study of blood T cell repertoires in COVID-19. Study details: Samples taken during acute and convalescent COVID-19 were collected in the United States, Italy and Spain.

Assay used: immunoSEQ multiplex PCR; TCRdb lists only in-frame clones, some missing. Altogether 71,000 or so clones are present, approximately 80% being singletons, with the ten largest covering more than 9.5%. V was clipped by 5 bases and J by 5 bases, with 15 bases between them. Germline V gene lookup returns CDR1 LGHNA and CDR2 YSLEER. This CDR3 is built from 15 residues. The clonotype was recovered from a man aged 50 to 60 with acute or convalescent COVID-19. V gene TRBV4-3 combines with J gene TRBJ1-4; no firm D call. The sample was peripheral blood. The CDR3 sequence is CASSNSLGVNEKLFF. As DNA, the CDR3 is TGCGCCAGCAGCAATAGTCTCGGGGTAAATGAAAAACTGTTTTTT.